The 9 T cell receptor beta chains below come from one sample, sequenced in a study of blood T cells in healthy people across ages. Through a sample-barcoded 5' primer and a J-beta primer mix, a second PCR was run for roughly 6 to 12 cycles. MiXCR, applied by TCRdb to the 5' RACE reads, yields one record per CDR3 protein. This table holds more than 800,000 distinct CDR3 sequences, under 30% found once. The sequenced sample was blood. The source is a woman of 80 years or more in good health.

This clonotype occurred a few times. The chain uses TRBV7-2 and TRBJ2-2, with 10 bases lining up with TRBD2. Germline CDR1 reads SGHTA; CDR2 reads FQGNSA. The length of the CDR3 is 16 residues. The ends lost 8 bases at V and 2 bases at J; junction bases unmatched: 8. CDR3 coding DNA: TGTGCCAGCCGCCTAGCGGGGGTGCATAACACCGGGGAGCTGTTTTTT. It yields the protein CASRLAGVHNTGELFF. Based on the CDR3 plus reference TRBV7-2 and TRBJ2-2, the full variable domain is GAGVSQSPSNKVTEKGKDVELRCDPISGHTALYWYRQSLGQGLEFLIYFQGNSAPDKSGLPSDRFSAERTGGSVSTLTIQRTQQEDSAVYLCASRLAGVHNTGELFFGEGSRLTVL.

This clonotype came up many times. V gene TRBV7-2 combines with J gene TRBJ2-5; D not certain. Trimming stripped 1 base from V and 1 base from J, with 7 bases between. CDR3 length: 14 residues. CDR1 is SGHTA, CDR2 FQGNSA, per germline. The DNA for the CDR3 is TGTGCCAGCAGCTTAGGGGCTAGCCAAGAGACCCAGTACTTC. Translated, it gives CASSLGASQETQYF.

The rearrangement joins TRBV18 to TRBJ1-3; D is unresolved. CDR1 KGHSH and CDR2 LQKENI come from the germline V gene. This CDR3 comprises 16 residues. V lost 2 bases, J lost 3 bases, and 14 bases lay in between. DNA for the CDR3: TGTGCCAGCTCACCAATTGACGGGCAGGTTGGAAACACCATATATTTT. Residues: CASSPIDGQVGNTIYF.

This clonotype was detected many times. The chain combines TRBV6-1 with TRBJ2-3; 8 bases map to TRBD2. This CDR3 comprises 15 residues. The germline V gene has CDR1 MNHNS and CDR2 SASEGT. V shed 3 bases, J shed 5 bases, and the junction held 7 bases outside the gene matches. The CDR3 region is CASSDVGGVGDTQYF. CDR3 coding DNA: TGTGCCAGCAGTGATGTCGGGGGGGTTGGAGATACGCAGTATTTT.

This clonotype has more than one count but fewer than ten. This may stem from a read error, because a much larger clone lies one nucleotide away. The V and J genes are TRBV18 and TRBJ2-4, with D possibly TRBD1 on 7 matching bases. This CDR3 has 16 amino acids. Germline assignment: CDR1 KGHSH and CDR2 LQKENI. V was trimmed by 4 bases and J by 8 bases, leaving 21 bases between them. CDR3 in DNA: TGTGCCAGCTCACTTAAAGAGGCAGGGGGGAGAGACATTCAGTACTTC. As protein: CASSLKEAGGRDIQYF.

CDR3 DNA sequence: TGTGCCAGCAGTGATAGTGCCGTCTCGATCCCCTATAATTCACCCCTCCACTTT. Protein product: CASSDSAVSIPYNSPLHF. V usage is TRBV2 and J usage is TRBJ1-6; D remains unclear. V lost 3 bases and J lost 2, with 17 bases in between. The CDR3 consists of 18 residues. Germline V lookup: CDR1 SNHLY, CDR2 FYNNEI.

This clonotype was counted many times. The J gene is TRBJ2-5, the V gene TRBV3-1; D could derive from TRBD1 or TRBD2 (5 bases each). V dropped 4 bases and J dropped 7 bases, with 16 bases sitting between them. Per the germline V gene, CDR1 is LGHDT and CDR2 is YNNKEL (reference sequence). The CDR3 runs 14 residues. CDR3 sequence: CASSLGTDRATQYF. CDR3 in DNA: TGTGCCAGCAGCCTCGGGACGGACCGGGCGACCCAGTACTTC.

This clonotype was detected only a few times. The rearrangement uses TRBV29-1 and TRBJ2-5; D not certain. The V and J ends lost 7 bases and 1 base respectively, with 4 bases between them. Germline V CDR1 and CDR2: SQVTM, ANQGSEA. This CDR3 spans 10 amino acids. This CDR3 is CSGVQETQYF. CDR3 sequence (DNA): TGCAGCGGGGTCCAAGAGACCCAGTACTTC.

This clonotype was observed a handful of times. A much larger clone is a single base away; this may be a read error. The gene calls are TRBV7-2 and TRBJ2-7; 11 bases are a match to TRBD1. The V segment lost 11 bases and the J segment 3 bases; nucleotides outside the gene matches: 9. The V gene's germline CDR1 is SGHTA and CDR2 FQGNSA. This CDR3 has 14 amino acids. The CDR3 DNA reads TGTGCCGGCACCTCCGGGACAGGGGGCTACGAGCAGTACTTC. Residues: CAGTSGTGGYEQYF. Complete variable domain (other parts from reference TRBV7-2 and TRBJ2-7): GAGVSQSPSNKVTEKGKDVELRCDPISGHTALYWYRQSLGQGLEFLIYFQGNSAPDKSGLPSDRFSAERTGGSVSTLTIQRTQQEDSAVYLCAGTSGTGGYEQYFGPGTRLTVT.